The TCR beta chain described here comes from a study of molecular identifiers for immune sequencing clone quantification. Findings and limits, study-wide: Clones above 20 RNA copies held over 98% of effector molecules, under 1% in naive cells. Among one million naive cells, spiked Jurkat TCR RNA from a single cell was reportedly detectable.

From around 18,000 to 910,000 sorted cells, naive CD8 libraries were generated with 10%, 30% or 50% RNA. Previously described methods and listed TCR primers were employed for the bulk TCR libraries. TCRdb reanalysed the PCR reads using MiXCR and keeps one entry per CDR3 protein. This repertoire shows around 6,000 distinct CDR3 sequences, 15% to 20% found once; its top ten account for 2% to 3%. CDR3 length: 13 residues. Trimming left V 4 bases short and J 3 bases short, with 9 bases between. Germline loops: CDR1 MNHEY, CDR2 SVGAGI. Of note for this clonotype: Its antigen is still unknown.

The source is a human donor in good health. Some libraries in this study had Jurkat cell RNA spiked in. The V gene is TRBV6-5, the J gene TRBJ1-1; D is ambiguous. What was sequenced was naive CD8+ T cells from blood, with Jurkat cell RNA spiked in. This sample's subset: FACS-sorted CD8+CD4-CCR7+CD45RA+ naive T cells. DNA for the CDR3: TGTGCCAGCAGTTCCCCCCGGGACACTGAAGCTTTCTTT. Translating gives CASSSPRDTEAFF.